The rows below give T cell receptor beta chains drawn from one sample of a study of blood T cell repertoires in COVID-19. Method: immunoSEQ multiplex PCR; TCRdb's copy keeps in-frame clones and lacks some. The data show approximately 100,000 clones, 80% to 90% seen once. Source material: peripheral blood. The source of these receptors is a woman aged 55 to 70 with acute or convalescent COVID-19. Each CDR3 is given with its conserved first and last residue. Fields, in order: V gene, J gene, clone size, D gene, CDR3 DNA, CDR3 protein. A D gene is named only where the DNA matches it firmly. Expanded clones get a size class; other rows say once, few or many, or leave the size out.

V: TRBV7-3; J: TRBJ1-1; size: NA; D: NA; DNA: TGTGCCAGCAGCTTAGTCGGCCCGAAGGGGACTGAAGCTTTCTTT; CDR3: CASSLVGPKGTEAFF
V: TRBV28; J: TRBJ2-1; size: NA; D: NA; DNA: TGTGCCAGCAGCGCGGGGAGCTCCTACAATGAGCAGTTCTTC; CDR3: CASSAGSSYNEQFF
V: TRBV7-3; J: TRBJ2-6; size: NA; D: NA; DNA: TGTGCCAGCAGCCCCTGGACAGTAAGCTCTGGGGCCAACGTCCTGACTTTC; CDR3: CASSPWTVSSGANVLTF
V: TRBV30; J: TRBJ2-1; size: NA; D: NA; DNA: TGTGCCTGGAGTGTTCAAGCAGGCCATGAGCAGTTCTTC; CDR3: CAWSVQAGHEQFF
V: TRBV19; J: TRBJ2-1; size: NA; D: TRBD2; DNA: TGTGCCAGTTTGTCTAGGGGCGGTAGCGGGAGGGAAGAGCAGTTCTTC; CDR3: CASLSRGGSGREEQFF
V: TRBV25-1; J: TRBJ1-5; size: NA; D: NA; DNA: TGTGCCAGCAGTCCCCCAGGGGACCAGCCCCAGCATTTT; CDR3: CASSPPGDQPQHF
V: TRBV28; J: TRBJ1-1; size: NA; D: TRBD1; DNA: TGTGCCAGCAGTAGGACAGGGTATATCTCTGAAGCTTTCTTT; CDR3: CASSRTGYISEAFF
V: TRBV5-4; J: TRBJ2-1; size: NA; D: NA; DNA: TGTGCCAGCGCGGAGGATAGCTCCTACAATGAGCAGTTCTTC; CDR3: CASAEDSSYNEQFF
V: TRBV9; J: TRBJ1-5; size: NA; D: TRBD1; DNA: TGTGCCAGCAGCGCTACAGGGGGTTGGAATCAGCCCCAGCATTTT; CDR3: CASSATGGWNQPQHF
V: TRBV11-2; J: TRBJ1-1; size: NA; D: NA; DNA: TGTGCCAGCAGCTTAGAGATAGGCGGTAACACTGAAGCTTTCTTT; CDR3: CASSLEIGGNTEAFF
V: TRBV7-7; J: TRBJ2-1; size: NA; D: NA; DNA: TGTGCTAGCAGCCCCGGGAGACCGTCCTACAATGAGCAGTTCTTC; CDR3: CASSPGRPSYNEQFF
V: TRBV24-1; J: TRBJ1-2; size: NA; D: TRBD1; DNA: TGTGCCACCAGAGCCGCTGGGACAGAGAACTATGGCTACACCTTC; CDR3: CATRAAGTENYGYTF
V: TRBV5-4; J: TRBJ2-2; size: NA; D: NA; DNA: TGTGCCAGCAGCTGGGGCGGGATCAACACCGGGGAGCTGTTTTTT; CDR3: CASSWGGINTGELFF
V: TRBV10-1; J: TRBJ1-1; size: NA; D: NA; DNA: TGCGCCAGCAGTCCTGCTGACAGGAACACTGAAGCTTTCTTT; CDR3: CASSPADRNTEAFF
V: TRBV5-5; J: TRBJ1-3; size: NA; D: TRBD1; DNA: TGTGCCAGCAGCTTAGGACAGGGGTCCTCTGGAAACACCATATATTTT; CDR3: CASSLGQGSSGNTIYF
V: TRBV7-3; J: TRBJ2-3; size: NA; D: TRBD2; DNA: TGTGCCAGCAGCGCGGGACTAGCGGGAGATACGCAGTATTTT; CDR3: CASSAGLAGDTQYF
V: TRBV7-2; J: TRBJ1-5; size: NA; D: NA; DNA: TGTGCCAGCAGCTTAGATCGGAGCAATCAGCCCCAGCATTTT; CDR3: CASSLDRSNQPQHF
V: TRBV28; J: TRBJ1-2; size: NA; D: NA; DNA: TGTGCCAGCAGTCTGACGGGCGTGGCAGGGGCTCTGTTTGGCTACACCTTC; CDR3: CASSLTGVAGALFGYTF
V: TRBV25-1; J: TRBJ1-1; size: few; D: TRBD1; DNA: TGTGCCAGCAGGGAGACAGACAGGGTTTGGGCTGAAGCTTTCTTT; CDR3: CASRETDRVWAEAFF
V: TRBV10-2; J: TRBJ2-7; size: NA; D: TRBD2; DNA: TGCGCCAGCAGTCCGGGACTAAACTACGAGCAGTACTTC; CDR3: CASSPGLNYEQYF
V: TRBV4-2; J: TRBJ1-1; size: once; D: NA; DNA: TGTGCCAGCAGCCAAGTGAGCACAGACAATGAAGCTTTCTTT; CDR3: CASSQVSTDNEAFF
V: TRBV6-1; J: TRBJ2-1; size: NA; D: TRBD2; DNA: TGTGCCAGCAGTGAAGTCCCTAGCGGGAGGGCCCTAGGCAATGAGCAGTTCTTC; CDR3: CASSEVPSGRALGNEQFF
V: TRBV5-4; J: TRBJ1-1; size: NA; D: TRBD1; DNA: TGTGCCAGCAGCGCCTCCCCCGGGACAGGGGGCTCTGAAGCTTTCTTT; CDR3: CASSASPGTGGSEAFF
V: TRBV6-5; J: TRBJ1-4; size: once; D: TRBD1; DNA: TGTGCCAGCAGTTTTCAGGGACAGAATGAAAAACTGTTTTTT; CDR3: CASSFQGQNEKLFF
V: TRBV3-1/TRBV3-2; J: TRBJ1-2; size: NA; D: NA; DNA: TGTGCCAGCAGCTCCCGAGGGGGTAACTATGGCTACACCTTC; CDR3: CASSSRGGNYGYTF
V: TRBV29-1; J: TRBJ1-1; size: NA; D: NA; DNA: TGCAGCGTGAGAAGCGGGACACCGAACACTGAAGCTTTCTTT; CDR3: CSVRSGTPNTEAFF
V: TRBV7-8; J: TRBJ1-2; size: NA; D: TRBD1; DNA: TGTGCCAGCAGCCCATGGACAGGGGCGTCCTATGGCTACACCTTC; CDR3: CASSPWTGASYGYTF
V: TRBV24-1; J: TRBJ2-1; size: NA; D: NA; DNA: TGTGCCACCAGTGCTCCGGGAAGCTCCTACAATGAGCAGTTCTTC; CDR3: CATSAPGSSYNEQFF
V: TRBV12-5; J: TRBJ1-3; size: NA; D: NA; DNA: TGTGCTAGTGCACGGTCTGGAAACACCATATATTTT; CDR3: CASARSGNTIYF
V: TRBV9; J: TRBJ1-4; size: NA; D: TRBD1; DNA: TGTGCCAGCTCCGAGTGGGACAGGGAGGGAAAACTGTTTTTT; CDR3: CASSEWDREGKLFF
V: TRBV5-1; J: TRBJ1-3; size: NA; D: NA; DNA: TGCGCCAGCAGCACACAGGGTGCGAGCTCTGGAAACACCATATATTTT; CDR3: CASSTQGASSGNTIYF
V: TRBV29-1; J: TRBJ1-2; size: NA; D: NA; DNA: TGCAGTGGGCTACTTACGGGGGGCCCTAACTATGGCTACACCTTC; CDR3: CSGLLTGGPNYGYTF
V: TRBV19; J: TRBJ1-2; size: NA; D: NA; DNA: TGTGCCAGTAGTATCCTCCCAAGGCAGGGTGTCAACTATGGCTACACCTTC; CDR3: CASSILPRQGVNYGYTF
V: TRBV5-1; J: TRBJ1-1; size: NA; D: TRBD1; DNA: TGCGCCAGCAGCTTGGTGACAGGGGAAGGGGAGGAAACTGAAGCTTTCTTT; CDR3: CASSLVTGEGEETEAFF
V: TRBV6-5; J: TRBJ2-7; size: NA; D: NA; DNA: TGTGCCAGCAGCTGGGGAAGAGGGGGCTACGAGCAGTACTTC; CDR3: CASSWGRGGYEQYF
V: TRBV27; J: TRBJ2-7; size: NA; D: NA; DNA: TGTGCCAGCAGTTTCCAGGGGCTAGGACAGTACGAGCAGTACTTC; CDR3: CASSFQGLGQYEQYF
V: TRBV10-1; J: TRBJ2-1; size: once; D: NA; DNA: TGCGCCAGCAGTGATTTTCAGGGTTCGTCGAATGAGCAGTTCTTC; CDR3: CASSDFQGSSNEQFF
V: TRBV7-2; J: TRBJ2-5; size: once; D: TRBD2; DNA: TGTGCCAGCAGCGCTGGACTAGCGGGAGAGACCCAGTACTTC; CDR3: CASSAGLAGETQYF
V: TRBV27; J: TRBJ2-2; size: NA; D: NA; DNA: TGTGCCAGCAACAAAGGCCGCGGGAACACCGGGGAGCTGTTTTTT; CDR3: CASNKGRGNTGELFF
V: TRBV19; J: TRBJ2-2; size: NA; D: NA; DNA: TGTGCCAGTACCGCGGGGATAGGCGGGGAGCTGTTTTTT; CDR3: CASTAGIGGELFF